The rows below give T cell receptor beta chains drawn from one sample of a study of human T cells and chemical hapten exposure. TCRdb independently ran MiXCR on the RACE reads; one entry per CDR3 protein. The table has 180,000 or so distinct CDR3 sequences, approximately 24% seen once. The sequenced sample was whole blood, obtained in connection with sensitization to the hapten diphenylcyclopropenone (DPC). Receptors originate from a woman aged 40 to 50 with alopecia areata. Some clones in this sample may be carry-over from other donors' samples. Each CDR3 is given with its conserved first and last residue.

CDR3aa: CSASSWGTGGPSGSTDTQYF
v_gene: TRBV20-1
len: 20

CDR3aa: CASIEFVSSLGLGGEQFF
v_gene: TRBV27
len: 18

CDR3aa: CASSLEPGLAGVPNTGELFF
v_gene: TRBV11-2
len: 20

CDR3aa: CASSQVLSGTEAFF
v_gene: TRBV4-3
len: 14

CDR3aa: CASSQRTYQETQYF
v_gene: TRBV3-1
len: 14

CDR3aa: CSVGQGSNIQYF
v_gene: TRBV29-1
len: 12

CDR3aa: CASSRGLVPYEQYF
v_gene: TRBV5-6
len: 14

CDR3aa: CASSYGNSYEQYF
v_gene: TRBV6-2/TRBV6-3
len: 13

CDR3aa: CAISGGTGTTLQETQYF
v_gene: TRBV10-3
len: 17

CDR3aa: CASSPGQFYEKLFF
v_gene: TRBV5-5
len: 14

CDR3aa: CAISGTGGHEQYF
v_gene: TRBV10-3
len: 13

CDR3aa: CASSYDPGLFYSYEQYF
v_gene: TRBV6-2/TRBV6-3
len: 17

CDR3aa: CSARDWQGADYGYTF
v_gene: TRBV20-1
len: 15

CDR3aa: CASSDSHNNSPLHF
v_gene: TRBV5-6
len: 14

CDR3aa: CASSLGGQETQYF
v_gene: TRBV7-8
len: 13

CDR3aa: CSAIQQNWGNYGYTF
v_gene: TRBV20-1
len: 15

CDR3aa: CASSQDSFYGTGVSRNEQYF
v_gene: TRBV3-1
len: 20

CDR3aa: CASSGPGTSGYEQYF
v_gene: TRBV6-6
len: 15

CDR3aa: CSAYKTSGGGGEQYF
v_gene: TRBV20-1
len: 15

CDR3aa: CASSSPGASSYEQYF
v_gene: TRBV7-9
len: 15

CDR3aa: CSASSSGVVGNEQFF
v_gene: TRBV20-1
len: 15

CDR3aa: CASSPPATQGASEQYF
v_gene: TRBV4-1
len: 16

CDR3aa: CASSFASLDRGDEQFF
v_gene: TRBV11-2
len: 16

CDR3aa: CASSPQQGAGETQYF
v_gene: TRBV7-2
len: 15

CDR3aa: CASSPHTGELFF
v_gene: TRBV9
len: 12

CDR3aa: CSVEDPGEQYF
v_gene: TRBV29-1
len: 11

CDR3aa: CASSQPRPRANSPLHF
v_gene: TRBV4-2
len: 16

CDR3aa: CAGSLSSYNEQFF
v_gene: TRBV6-6
len: 13

CDR3aa: CASSVGTSGAPYEQYF
v_gene: TRBV9
len: 16

CDR3aa: CASSSRTSGSSYEQYF
v_gene: TRBV7-2
len: 16

CDR3aa: CASSSLGTSGTDTQYF
v_gene: TRBV6-1
len: 16

CDR3aa: CASSQDSSVTGELFF
v_gene: TRBV28
len: 15

CDR3aa: CSADRQGVGGEAFF
v_gene: TRBV20-1
len: 14

CDR3aa: CASSLSDGQPQHF
v_gene: TRBV7-2
len: 13

CDR3aa: CASNQGAGLNNEQFF
v_gene: TRBV6-5
len: 15

CDR3aa: CSVRGGYEQYF
v_gene: TRBV20-1
len: 11

CDR3aa: CASLARNQETQYF
v_gene: TRBV7-9
len: 13

CDR3aa: CSAGETEQFF
v_gene: TRBV20-1
len: 10

CDR3aa: CSARDPGTGYFSYNSPLHF
v_gene: TRBV20-1
len: 19

CDR3aa: CATSAPGGYWPYNEQFF
v_gene: TRBV24-1
len: 17